Detailed here is one TCR beta chain. This sample is part of a study of blood T cell repertoires in COVID-19. In the authors' workflow: Reference gene primers were amplified, and this amplification served to estimate nucleated cell counts. The table came from immunoSEQ multiplex PCR; TCRdb's copy has only in-frame clones and leaves some out. Clone size and the V and J calls come from that table; the DNA yielded D and trimming. The sample has around 200,000 clones; about 88% are singletons. The V gene's germline CDR1 is KGHSH and CDR2 LQKENI. The length of the CDR3 is 12 residues. V was cut by 6 bases and J by 6 bases, with 11 bases left in between.

This clonotype was sampled from a man aged 30-40 years with acute or convalescent COVID-19. Sample: peripheral blood. The chain is built from TRBV18 and TRBJ1-1, with D possibly TRBD1 on 5 matching bases. The CDR3 loop reads CASSPQGAEAFF. In nucleotides, the CDR3 is TGTGCCAGCTCCCCCCAGGGCGCTGAAGCTTTCTTT.